This T cell receptor beta chain was documented in a study of blood T cell repertoires in COVID-19 (TCRdb year 2020). About the full investigation: Samples covering the acute and convalescent phases of COVID-19 were provided by collaborators in the United States, Italy and Spain. The material from the prospective study consisted of cDNA or gDNA derived from T cells, B-cell-depleted T cells, or PBMCs. Deeply sampled blood TCRbeta repertoires from subjects exposed to, actively infected with, or recovered from COVID-19 were included in the dataset. The repertoires were released in a freely available public database meant as a resource for research on the immune response to SARS-CoV-2. Samples were obtained from the ongoing ImmuneRACE study (first 160 participants) and from approximately 1,200 subjects provided by 6 global collaborators. Sample metadata almost always included a de-identified subject ID, COVID-19 status, age in years and sex. Where HLA class I and class II types were available, the types were taken from metadata supplied by the sample provider, not from assay-based typing.

Reading from cysteine to phenylalanine, the CDR3 counts 12 amino acids. Kept here is only the CDR3 DNA, which spans 36 bases and is read in frame from base 1. At the junction V is shortened by 3 bases and J by 8 bases, with 7 bases in between. The paper as a whole reports these results and caveats: The quantity of clinical and demographic metadata differed by source and by participant and was supplied without curation.

Participants in the prospective study were enrolled through a virtual design, were aged about 18 to 100 years, and lived in 20 to 30 United States geographic areas. In the prospective study, cohorts were assigned on the basis of participant-reported clinical history obtained from a screening survey and a study questionnaire. A participant counted as exposed if, within 2 weeks of entering the study, that participant had been in contact with someone who had a PCR-confirmed or clinician-diagnosed COVID-19 case. Each participant in the prospective study had whole blood, serum and a nasopharyngeal or oropharyngeal swab collected by mobile phlebotomists. Additional blood draws and questionnaires over an approximately 2-month period could optionally be provided by prospective study participants. Before DNA extraction, prospective study blood samples were shipped either frozen or at room temperature. TCRbeta CDR3 regions were amplified from genomic DNA using the immunoSEQ Assay, a bias-controlled multiplex PCR. From the authors' description of their analysis: The number of nucleated cells in each sample was estimated from the amplification of reference gene primers within the assay. Sequence reads were collapsed and filtered to measure the absolute abundance of every unique TCRbeta CDR3 rearrangement. Productive Simpson clonality was computed per sample as the square root of Simpson's diversity index over productive rearrangements. TCRdb holds this immuneACCESS table with in-frame rearrangements only. Some clones are missing; in checked studies, unresolved V genes explain under half, and the rest has no known cause. That table is the source of V, J and clone size, and D and trimming were worked out from the DNA. The sample table lists over 200,000 clones, 90% of them with a count of one. The top ten clonotypes cover around 16% of the sample.

Comments on this clone: Its antigen is still unknown. Per-base quality was not reported, and no clone a single base away is much larger than it.

The specimen sequenced was PBMCs or T cells enriched from blood (not recorded which). The receptor's source is a man aged 30-40 years who had been exposed to COVID-19. The sequence joins TRBV12-3 or TRBV12-4 to TRBJ1-4, with the D gene not confidently named. The DNA is as follows: TGTGCCAGCAGTTTCTTGGGCGAAAAACTGTTTTTT. Translated, it reads CASSFLGEKLFF.